This TCR beta chain was documented in a study of T cell repertoires in aging, cancer and after chemotherapy. Study context: Six age groups, ranging from 30 or younger to 70 or older, included the donors.

Multiplex touch-down PCR with TRB-A/B primers amplified rearranged V-D-J TRB sequences. TCRdb independently ran MiXCR on the multiplex PCR reads; one entry per CDR3 protein. The sample has some 5,000 distinct CDR3 sequences; more than 20% are singletons. The CDR3 covers 15 residues. V gave up 0 bases and J gave up 0 bases, with 10 bases separating them. CDR1 and CDR2 (germline): GTSNPN, SVGIG (reference sequence). Peripheral blood genomic DNA, not sorted cells or RNA, was the template. The source material was blood. The TCR was taken from a human donor in good health. The donor label of this sample is uncertain. The chain links TRBV30 to TRBJ2-3; D is uncertain. The CDR3 bases are TGTGCCTGGAGTGTACTGGAGATTAGCACAGATACGCAGTATTTT. Translated: CAWSVLEISTDTQYF.